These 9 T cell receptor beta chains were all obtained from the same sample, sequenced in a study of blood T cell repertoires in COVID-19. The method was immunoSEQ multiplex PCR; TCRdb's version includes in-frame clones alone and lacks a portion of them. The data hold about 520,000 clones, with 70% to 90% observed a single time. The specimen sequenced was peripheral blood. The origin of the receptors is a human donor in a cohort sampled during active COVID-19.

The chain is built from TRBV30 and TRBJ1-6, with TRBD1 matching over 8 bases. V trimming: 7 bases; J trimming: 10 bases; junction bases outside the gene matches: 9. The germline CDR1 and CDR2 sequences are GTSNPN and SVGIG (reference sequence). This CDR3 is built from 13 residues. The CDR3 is CASGQGERSPLHF. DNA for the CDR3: TGTGCCTCCGGACAGGGAGAAAGGTCACCCCTCCACTTT.

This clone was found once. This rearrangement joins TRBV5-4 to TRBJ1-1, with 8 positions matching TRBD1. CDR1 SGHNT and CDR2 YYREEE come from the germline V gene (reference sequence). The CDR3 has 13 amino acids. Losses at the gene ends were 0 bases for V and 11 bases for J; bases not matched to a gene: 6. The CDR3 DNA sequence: TGTGCCAGCAGCTTGGCAAGGACAGGGAGTGCTTTCTTT. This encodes CASSLARTGSAFF. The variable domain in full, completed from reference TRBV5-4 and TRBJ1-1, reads ETGVTQSPTHLIKTRGQQVTLRCSSQSGHNTVSWYQQALGQGPQFIFQYYREEENGRGNFPPRFSGLQFPNYSSELNVNALELDDSALYLCASSLARTGSAFFGQGTRLTVV.

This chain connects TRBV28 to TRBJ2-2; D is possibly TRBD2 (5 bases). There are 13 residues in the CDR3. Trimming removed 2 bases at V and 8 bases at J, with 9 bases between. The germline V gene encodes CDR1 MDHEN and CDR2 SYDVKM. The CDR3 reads CASSLGGHGELFF. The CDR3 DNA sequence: TGTGCCAGCAGTTTAGGAGGTCATGGGGAGCTGTTTTTT. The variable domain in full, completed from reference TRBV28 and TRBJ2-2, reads DVKVTQSSRYLVKRTGEKVFLECVQDMDHENMFWYRQDPGLGLRLIYFSYDVKMKEKGDIPEGYSVSREKKERFSLILESASTNQTSMYLCASSLGGHGELFFGEGSRLTVL.

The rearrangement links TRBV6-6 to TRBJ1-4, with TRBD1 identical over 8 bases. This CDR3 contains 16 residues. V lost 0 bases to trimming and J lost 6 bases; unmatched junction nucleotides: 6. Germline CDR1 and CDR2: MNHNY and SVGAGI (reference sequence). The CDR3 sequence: CASSYSPGGADEKLFF. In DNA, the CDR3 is TGTGCCAGCAGTTACTCCCCAGGGGGCGCGGATGAAAAACTGTTTTTT.

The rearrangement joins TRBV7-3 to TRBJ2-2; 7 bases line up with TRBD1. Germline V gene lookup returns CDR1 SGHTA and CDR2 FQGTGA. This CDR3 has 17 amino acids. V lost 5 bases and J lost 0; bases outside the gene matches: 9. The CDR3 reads CASSQTSGTANTGELFF. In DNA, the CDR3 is TGTGCCAGCAGCCAAACTTCCGGGACAGCGAACACCGGGGAGCTGTTTTTT.

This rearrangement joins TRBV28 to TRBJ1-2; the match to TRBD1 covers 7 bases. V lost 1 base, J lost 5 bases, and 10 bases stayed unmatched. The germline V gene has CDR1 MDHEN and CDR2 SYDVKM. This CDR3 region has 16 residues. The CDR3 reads CASSLSIYRGKYGYTF. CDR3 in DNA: TGTGCCAGCAGTTTATCAATCTACAGGGGAAAATATGGCTACACCTTC.

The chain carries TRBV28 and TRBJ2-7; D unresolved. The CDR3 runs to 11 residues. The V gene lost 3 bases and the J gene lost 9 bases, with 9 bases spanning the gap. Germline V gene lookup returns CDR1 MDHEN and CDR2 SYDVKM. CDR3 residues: CASSFPLGQYF. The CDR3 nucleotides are TGTGCCAGCAGTTTTCCGCTCGGGCAGTACTTC.

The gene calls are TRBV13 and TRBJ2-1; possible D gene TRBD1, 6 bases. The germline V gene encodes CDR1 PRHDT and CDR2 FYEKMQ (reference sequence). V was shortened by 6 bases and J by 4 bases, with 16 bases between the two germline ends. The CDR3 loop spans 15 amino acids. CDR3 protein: CASSFRTALYNEQFF. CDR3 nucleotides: TGTGCCAGCAGTTTTAGGACAGCACTATACAATGAGCAGTTCTTC.

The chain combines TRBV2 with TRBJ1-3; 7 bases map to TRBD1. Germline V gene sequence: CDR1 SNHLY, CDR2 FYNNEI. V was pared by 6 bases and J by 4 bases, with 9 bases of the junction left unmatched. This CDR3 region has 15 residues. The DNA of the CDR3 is TGTGCCAGCAGCCAACAGGGGTTGGGAGGAAACACCATATATTTT. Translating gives CASSQQGLGGNTIYF.